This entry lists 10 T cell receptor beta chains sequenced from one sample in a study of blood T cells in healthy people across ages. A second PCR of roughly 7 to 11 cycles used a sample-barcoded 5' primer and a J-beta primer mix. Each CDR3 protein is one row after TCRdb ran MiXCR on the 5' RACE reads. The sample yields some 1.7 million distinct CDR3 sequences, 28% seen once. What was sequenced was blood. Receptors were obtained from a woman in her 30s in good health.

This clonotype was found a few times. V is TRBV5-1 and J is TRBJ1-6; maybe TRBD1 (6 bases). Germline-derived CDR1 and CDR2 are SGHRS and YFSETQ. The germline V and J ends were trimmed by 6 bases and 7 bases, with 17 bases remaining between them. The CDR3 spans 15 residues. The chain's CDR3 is CASTQDSRINSPLHF. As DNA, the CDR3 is TGCGCCAGCACCCAGGACAGCCGTATAAATTCACCCCTCCACTTT.

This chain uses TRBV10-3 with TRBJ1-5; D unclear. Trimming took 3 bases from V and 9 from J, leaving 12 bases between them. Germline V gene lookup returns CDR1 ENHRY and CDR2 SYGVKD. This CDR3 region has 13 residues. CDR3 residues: CAISEPGRRPQHF. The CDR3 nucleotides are TGTGCCATCAGTGAACCAGGCCGTAGGCCCCAGCATTTT.

The CDR3 DNA reads as TGTGCCACCCATTCAACAGGGGGCATGACTGAAGCTTTCTTT. It encodes CATHSTGGMTEAFF. V gene TRBV2 combines with J gene TRBJ1-1; 9 positions agree with TRBD1. V gave up 10 bases and J gave up 5 bases; unmatched junction bases: 11. The CDR3 extends over 14 amino acids. CDR1 and CDR2 from the germline V gene are SNHLY and FYNNEI. Full variable domain (remainder filled in from reference TRBV2 and TRBJ1-1): EPEVTQTPSHQVTQMGQEVILRCVPISNHLYFYWYRQILGQKVEFLVSFYNNEISEKSEIFDDQFSVERPDGSNFTLKIRSTKLEDSAMYFCATHSTGGMTEAFFGQGTRLTVV.

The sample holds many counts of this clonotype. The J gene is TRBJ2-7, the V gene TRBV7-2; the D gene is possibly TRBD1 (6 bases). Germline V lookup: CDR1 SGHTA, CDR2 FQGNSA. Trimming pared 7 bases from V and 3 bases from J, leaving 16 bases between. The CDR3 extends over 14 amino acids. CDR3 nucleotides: TGTGCCAGCACCTATTCCAACAGGGACTACGAGCAGTACTTC. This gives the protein CASTYSNRDYEQYF.

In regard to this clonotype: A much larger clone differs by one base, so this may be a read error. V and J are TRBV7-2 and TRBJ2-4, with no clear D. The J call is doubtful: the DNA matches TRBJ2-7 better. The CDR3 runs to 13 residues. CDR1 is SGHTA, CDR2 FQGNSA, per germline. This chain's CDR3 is CASSYRILGEQYF. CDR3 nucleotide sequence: TGTGCCAGCAGCTACCGCATCCTGGGCGAGCAGTACTTC.

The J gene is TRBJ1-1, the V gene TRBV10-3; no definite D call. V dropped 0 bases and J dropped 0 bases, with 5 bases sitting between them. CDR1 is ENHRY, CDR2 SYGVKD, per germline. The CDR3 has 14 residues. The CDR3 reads CAISESVVNTEAFF. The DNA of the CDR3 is TGTGCCATCAGTGAGTCTGTCGTGAACACTGAAGCTTTCTTT.

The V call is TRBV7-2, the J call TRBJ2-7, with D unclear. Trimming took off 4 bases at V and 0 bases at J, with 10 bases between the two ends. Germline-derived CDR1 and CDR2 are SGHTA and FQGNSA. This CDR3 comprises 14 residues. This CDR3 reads CASSSILSSYEQYF. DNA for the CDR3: TGTGCCAGCAGCTCAATCTTGAGCTCCTACGAGCAGTACTTC.

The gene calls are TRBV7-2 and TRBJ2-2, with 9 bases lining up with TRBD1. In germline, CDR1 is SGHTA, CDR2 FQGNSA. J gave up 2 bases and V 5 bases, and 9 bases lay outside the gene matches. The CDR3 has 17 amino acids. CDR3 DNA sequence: TGTGCCAGCAGCCGGTGGGGGGACAGGGCTAACACCGGGGAGCTGTTTTTT. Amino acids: CASSRWGDRANTGELFF.

Here the CDR3 DNA reads TGCGCCAGCAGCTTGGGCCTAGCGGCTACTCAAGAGACCCAGTACTTC. Its protein is CASSLGLAATQETQYF. This rearrangement joins TRBV5-1 to TRBJ2-5, with TRBD2 identical over 7 bases. The V segment lost 0 bases and the J segment 2 bases; nucleotides outside the gene matches: 7. The V gene's germline CDR1 is SGHRS and CDR2 YFSETQ. The CDR3 runs to 16 residues. Full variable domain (missing parts from reference TRBV5-1 and TRBJ2-5): KAGVTQTPRYLIKTRGQQVTLSCSPISGHRSVSWYQQTPGQGLQFLFEYFSETQRNKGNFPGRFSGRQFSNSRSEMNVSTLELGDSALYLCASSLGLAATQETQYFGPGTRLLVL.

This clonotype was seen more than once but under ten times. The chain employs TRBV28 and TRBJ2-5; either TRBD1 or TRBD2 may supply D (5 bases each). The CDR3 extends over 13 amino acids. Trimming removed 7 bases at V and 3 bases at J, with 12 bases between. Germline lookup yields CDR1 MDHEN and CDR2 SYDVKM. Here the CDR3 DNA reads TGTGCCAGCACCCGTGGGGGAGAAGAGACCCAGTACTTC. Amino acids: CASTRGGEETQYF.